This T cell receptor (beta chain) stems from a study of Ad26.COV2.S vaccination and SARS-CoV-2 variants. Assay: immunoSEQ multiplex PCR; the TCRdb copy retains only in-frame clones and omits some. The sample shows approximately 420,000 clones, 75% to 90% of them seen only once. This CDR3 is built from 12 residues. V was cut by 6 bases and J by 2 bases, with 5 bases left in between. Concerning this clone itself: Within the sample, other DNA sequences also encode this same CDR3.

Treatment here: some 20 received Ad26.COV2.S at low or high dose, single or two shots; about 5 received placebo; per-sample allocation not given. Sample collection was performed on day 63 after the first vaccine or placebo injection. The sequence was collected from a person aged 18-60 years who received the Ad26.COV2.S COVID-19 vaccine or a placebo. The source material was peripheral blood, sampled in a trial of Ad26.COV2.S vaccine versus placebo. The V and J genes are TRBV12-3 or TRBV12-4 and TRBJ1-3; D unclear. CDR3 sequence (DNA): TGTGCCAGCAGGGGTACTGGAAACACCATATATTTT. Protein sequence: CASRGTGNTIYF.